These 22 T cell receptor beta chains were sequenced from one sample in a study of blood T cells in healthy people across ages. Next came a second PCR, run for about 6 to 11 cycles, which used a sample-barcoded 5' primer along with a J-beta primer mix. From the 5' RACE reads, TCRdb called clonotypes with MiXCR, one entry per CDR3 protein. The table has 1.5 million to 2 million distinct CDR3 sequences, about 28% seen once. Sequencing was performed on blood. The source is a woman in her thirties in good health.

This clonotype was detected only a few times. This rearrangement joins TRBV20-1 to TRBJ2-3; TRBD1 agrees at 8 bases. Germline CDR1 reads DFQATT; CDR2 reads SNEGSKA (reference sequence). CDR3 size: 13 residues. V lost 7 bases and J lost 4; bases outside the gene matches: 7. Here the CDR3 DNA reads TGCAGTGACCTGGACAGGGTTTCAGATACGCAGTATTTT. This encodes CSDLDRVSDTQYF.

About this clonotype: A much larger clonotype is one base distant, so this may be a read error. The chain links TRBV10-3 to TRBJ2-6; D unresolved. With 4 bases removed from V and 3 bases from J, the gap between germline ends came to 1 base. There are 12 residues in the CDR3. The germline CDR1 and CDR2 sequences are ENHRY and SYGVKD. In DNA, the CDR3 is TGTGCCATCAGTGGTGGGGCCAACGTCCTGACTTTC. It is translated as CAISGGANVLTF.

This clonotype was seen a few times. V is TRBV21-1 and J is TRBJ2-7; the DNA was not used to check the table's D call, TRBD1. TRBV21-1 is marked as a pseudogene. The length of the CDR3 is 15 residues. In nucleotides, the CDR3 is TGTGCCAGCAGCAAATGGGGGCAGGGAGGACACGAGCAGTACTTC. This codes for CASSKWGQGGHEQYF.

This clonotype was detected only a few times. This chain joins TRBV6-6 and TRBJ2-3; 10 bases match TRBD2. Germline lookup yields CDR1 MNHNY and CDR2 SVGAGI (reference sequence). V gave up 8 bases and J gave up 4 bases; unmatched junction bases: 9. The CDR3 runs 15 residues. The CDR3 here is CASGLSGRAADTQYF. The CDR3 region has the DNA TGTGCCAGCGGCCTGAGCGGGAGGGCCGCAGATACGCAGTATTTT.

The rearrangement uses TRBV7-2 and TRBJ2-6, with D hard to call. The CDR3 is 15 residues long. Germline-derived CDR1 and CDR2 are SGHTA and FQGNSA. The ends were cut back, 5 bases at V and 0 bases at J, with 8 bases in the middle. The CDR3 nucleotides read TGTGCCAGCAGCATGGGTCACTCTGGGGCCAACGTCCTGACTTTC. As protein: CASSMGHSGANVLTF.

To note about this clonotype: Sequence at one end of the junction differs from germline and may be a read error. The chain carries TRBV12-3 or TRBV12-4 and TRBJ2-1, with TRBD2 matching over 13 bases. This CDR3 has 18 residues. The CDR3 DNA follows: TGTGCCATCAGTTTAGAAGGAGGACTAGCGGGGGTTCACAATGAGCAGTTCTTC. Encoded protein: CAISLEGGLAGVHNEQFF.

Many counts were recorded for this clonotype. V usage is TRBV20-1 and J usage is TRBJ1-4, with D hard to call. This CDR3 region has 14 residues. Looked up from germline, CDR1 is DFQATT and CDR2 is SNEGSKA (reference sequence). V dropped 6 bases and J dropped 0 bases, with 11 bases sitting between them. Here the CDR3 reads CSAGSIATNEKLFF. The CDR3 DNA is TGCAGTGCCGGAAGCATAGCAACTAATGAAAAACTGTTTTTT.

This clonotype was observed a few times. The chain employs TRBV28 and TRBJ2-3; 7 bases match TRBD1. Losses at the gene ends were 5 bases for V and 5 bases for J; bases not matched to a gene: 13. The germline V gene encodes CDR1 MDHEN and CDR2 SYDVKM. The CDR3 runs to 16 residues. The CDR3: CASSLSGTERRDTQYF. The CDR3 coding sequence is TGTGCCAGCAGTCTCTCCGGGACAGAAAGGAGAGATACGCAGTATTTT.

This clonotype showed up just a few times. J is TRBJ2-7 and V is TRBV5-1; a weak D match, TRBD2 (6 bases). CDR3 length: 14 amino acids. V dropped 3 bases and J dropped 2 bases, with 12 bases sitting between them. Germline V gives CDR1 SGHRS, CDR2 YFSETQ. This chain's CDR3 is CASSSGVPPYEQYF. CDR3 DNA: TGCGCCAGCAGCTCGGGAGTCCCCCCCTACGAGCAGTACTTC.

This sequence joins TRBV24-1 and TRBJ2-5, with D perhaps TRBD1 or TRBD2 (5 bases each). Germline V gives CDR1 KGHDR, CDR2 SFDVKD. V lost 7 bases, J lost 1 base, and 12 bases lay in between. The CDR3 contains 14 residues. In DNA, the CDR3 is TGTGCCACCAGCAGCCGGGACCTCCAAGAGACCCAGTACTTC. This translates into CATSSRDLQETQYF.

The V and J genes are TRBV12-3 or TRBV12-4 and TRBJ2-3; 10 bases map to TRBD2. The CDR3 has 15 residues. The V and J ends lost 4 bases and 13 bases, in that order; junction bases with no gene match: 14. This chain's CDR3 is CASSSTSGIADVEYF. As DNA, the CDR3 is TGTGCCAGCAGTTCCACTAGCGGGATAGCAGATGTGGAGTATTTT.

V is TRBV7-2 and J is TRBJ1-2; D remains ambiguous. This CDR3 has 14 amino acids. Germline-derived CDR1 and CDR2 are SGHTA and FQGNSA. V was pared by 5 bases and J by 4 bases, with 14 bases between. The CDR3 bases are TGTGCCAGCAGCCTAACGGACTCCTCCTATGGCTACACCTTC. It translates to CASSLTDSSYGYTF. Drawing the rest from reference TRBV7-2 and TRBJ1-2, the complete variable domain is GAGVSQSPSNKVTEKGKDVELRCDPISGHTALYWYRQSLGQGLEFLIYFQGNSAPDKSGLPSDRFSAERTGGSVSTLTIQRTQQEDSAVYLCASSLTDSSYGYTFGSGTRLTVV.

This sequence joins TRBV7-3 and TRBJ2-1; possibly TRBD1 for D (6 bases). CDR1 is SGHTA, CDR2 FQGTGA, per germline. The CDR3 is 14 amino acids. Deletions cut 2 bases from V and 5 bases from J, with 10 bases between. The CDR3 reads CASSLQGIDNEQFF. The CDR3 bases are TGTGCCAGCAGCTTACAGGGGATCGACAATGAGCAGTTCTTC.

Ten or more counts support this clonotype. The chain uses TRBV29-1 and TRBJ2-1; D gene unclear. Trimming stripped 6 bases from V and 4 bases from J, with 10 bases between. The CDR3 is 12 amino acids. The germline V gene encodes CDR1 SQVTM and CDR2 ANQGSEA. The CDR3 here is CSVDMVYNEQFF. CDR3 sequence (DNA): TGCAGCGTCGATATGGTATACAATGAGCAGTTCTTC.

This clonotype was counted a few times. The chain couples TRBV19 to TRBJ2-3; 8 bases match TRBD2. Trimming took 10 bases from V and 10 from J; bases not matched to a gene: 19. Per the germline V gene, CDR1 is LNHDA and CDR2 is SQIVND (reference sequence). This CDR3 comprises 15 residues. In DNA, the CDR3 is TGTGCCACCGTATGGCCAGCGGGGGCCCGTGGTTCGCAGTATTTT. Its protein product is CATVWPAGARGSQYF.

In regard to this clonotype: The junction departs from germline at one end; a sequencing error may be responsible. This rearrangement joins TRBV5-5 to TRBJ2-7; no firm D call. Germline-derived CDR1 and CDR2 are SGHKS and YYEKEE (reference sequence). This CDR3 has 14 amino acids. CDR3 coding DNA: TGTGCCAGCAGCTTGGTGCCAAACTCCCACGAGCAGTACTTC. Residues: CASSLVPNSHEQYF.

This clonotype has more than one count but fewer than ten. With a much larger clone just one base away, this may be a read error. The chain recombines TRBV29-1 with TRBJ2-1; 8 nucleotides line up with TRBD1. The J segment lost 10 bases and the V segment lost 6 bases, leaving 8 bases of the junction unmatched. Germline CDR1 SQVTM, CDR2 ANQGSEA. The CDR3 is made up of 12 amino acids. The CDR3 sequence: CSVPRGQGEQFF. CDR3 nucleotide sequence: TGCAGCGTCCCACGCGGACAGGGCGAGCAGTTCTTC.

Regarding this clonotype: Germline and junction disagree at one end, which may indicate a read error. This chain links TRBV5-1 with TRBJ1-1; the D is unclear. The CDR3 length is 15 residues. From germline, CDR1 is SGHRS and CDR2 YFSETQ. The CDR3 DNA is TGTGCCAGCAGTTTATCGGCAGCCATGAACACTGAAGCTTTCTTT. Translated, it gives CASSLSAAMNTEAFF.

With regard to this clonotype: The junction differs from germline at one of its ends, possibly a read error. The V and J genes are TRBV27 and TRBJ2-2; D is perhaps TRBD2 (5 bases). Germline loops: CDR1 MNHEY, CDR2 SMNVEV (reference sequence). There are 14 residues in the CDR3. DNA for the CDR3: TGTGCCAGCAGTCCCCTGTCCGACACCGGGGAACTGTTTTTT. This sequence encodes CASSPLSDTGELFF.

V gene TRBV20-1 combines with J gene TRBJ2-5; D might be TRBD1 (5 bases). Germline V CDR1 and CDR2: DFQATT, SNEGSKA (reference sequence). Trimming removed 0 bases at V and 2 bases at J, with 13 bases between. This CDR3 comprises 15 residues. The CDR3 here is CSAREGHTGQETQYF. The CDR3 DNA reads TGCAGTGCTAGAGAAGGGCACACAGGACAAGAGACCCAGTACTTC.

The chain combines TRBV9 with TRBJ2-3, with 10 nucleotides matching TRBD2. The CDR3 contains 15 residues. Germline assignment: CDR1 SGDLS and CDR2 YYNGEE. With V trimmed by 0 bases and J by 5 bases, 3 bases remained unmatched. Written as DNA, the CDR3 is TGTGCCAGCAGCGTAGCTAGCGGGAGACAAGATACGCAGTATTTT. Protein product: CASSVASGRQDTQYF. The full variable domain, in which reference TRBV9 and TRBJ2-3 provide the parts outside the CDR3, is DSGVTQTPKHLITATGQRVTLRCSPRSGDLSVYWYQQSLDQGLQFLIQYYNGEERAKGNILERFSAQQFPDLHSELNLSSLELGDSALYFCASSVASGRQDTQYFGPGTRLTVL.

The chain is built from TRBV12-3 or TRBV12-4 and TRBJ2-3, with 10 bases identical to TRBD2. J lost 5 bases, V lost 7 bases, and 6 bases had no gene match. The CDR3 is 14 residues long. As DNA, the CDR3 is TGTGCCAGCAACAGGGCTAGCGGGGGAGATACGCAGTATTTT. Its translation: CASNRASGGDTQYF.